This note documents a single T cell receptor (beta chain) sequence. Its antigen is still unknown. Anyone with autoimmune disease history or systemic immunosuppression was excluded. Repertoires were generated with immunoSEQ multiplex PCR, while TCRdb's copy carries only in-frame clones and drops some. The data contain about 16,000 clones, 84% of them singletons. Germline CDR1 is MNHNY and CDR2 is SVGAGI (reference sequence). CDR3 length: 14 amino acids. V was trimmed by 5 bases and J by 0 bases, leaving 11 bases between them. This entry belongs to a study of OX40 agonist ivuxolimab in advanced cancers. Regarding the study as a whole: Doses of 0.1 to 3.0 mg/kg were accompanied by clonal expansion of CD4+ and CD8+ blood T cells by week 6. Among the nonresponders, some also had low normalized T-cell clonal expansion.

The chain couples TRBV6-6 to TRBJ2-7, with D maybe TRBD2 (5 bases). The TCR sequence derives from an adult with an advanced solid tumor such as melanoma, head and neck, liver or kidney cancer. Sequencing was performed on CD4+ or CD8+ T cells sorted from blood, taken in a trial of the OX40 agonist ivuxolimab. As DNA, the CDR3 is TGTGCCAGCAGTCCCCTCGGGGACTCCTACGAGCAGTACTTC. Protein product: CASSPLGDSYEQYF.